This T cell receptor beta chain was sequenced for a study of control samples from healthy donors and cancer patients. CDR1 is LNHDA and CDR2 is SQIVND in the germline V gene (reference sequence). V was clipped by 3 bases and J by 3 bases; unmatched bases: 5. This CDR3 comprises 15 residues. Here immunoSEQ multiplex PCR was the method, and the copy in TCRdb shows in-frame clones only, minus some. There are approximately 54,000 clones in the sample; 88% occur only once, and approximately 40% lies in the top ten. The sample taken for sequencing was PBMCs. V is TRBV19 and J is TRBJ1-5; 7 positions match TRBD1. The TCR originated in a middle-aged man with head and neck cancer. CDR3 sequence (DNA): TGTGCCAGTAGTATGACAGGGACACCCAATCAGCCCCAGCATTTT. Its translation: CASSMTGTPNQPQHF. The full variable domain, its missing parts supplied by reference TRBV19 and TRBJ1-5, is DGGITQSPKYLFRKEGQNVTLSCEQNLNHDAMYWYRQDPGQGLRLIYYSQIVNDFQKGDIAEGYSVSREKKESFPLTVTSAQKNPTAFYLCASSMTGTPNQPQHFGDGTRLSIL.